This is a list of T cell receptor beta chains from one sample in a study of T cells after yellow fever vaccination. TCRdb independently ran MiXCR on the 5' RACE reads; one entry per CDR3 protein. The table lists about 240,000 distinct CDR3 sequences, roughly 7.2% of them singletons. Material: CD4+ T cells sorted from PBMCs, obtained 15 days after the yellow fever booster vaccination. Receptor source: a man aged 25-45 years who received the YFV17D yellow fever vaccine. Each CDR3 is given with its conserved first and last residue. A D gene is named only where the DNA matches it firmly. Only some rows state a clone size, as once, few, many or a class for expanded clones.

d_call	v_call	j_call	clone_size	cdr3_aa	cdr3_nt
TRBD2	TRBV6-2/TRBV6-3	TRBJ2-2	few	CASRRVGTSGVNTGELFF	TGTGCCAGCAGGCGAGTAGGGACTAGCGGAGTAAACACCGGGGAGCTGTTTTTT
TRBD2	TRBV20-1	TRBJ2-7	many	CSVKTSGTEQYF	TGCAGTGTAAAGACTAGCGGGACCGAGCAGTACTTC
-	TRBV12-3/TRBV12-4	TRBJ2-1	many	CASSSGSGPYNEQFF	TGTGCCAGCAGCTCGGGGAGCGGGCCGTACAATGAGCAGTTCTTC
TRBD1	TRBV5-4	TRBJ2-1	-	CASSLSGGGYNEQFF	TGTGCCAGCAGCTTATCAGGGGGCGGCTACAATGAGCAGTTCTTC
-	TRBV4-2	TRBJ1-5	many	CASSQDTRGNNQPQHF	TGTGCCAGCAGCCAAGATACGCGGGGGAACAATCAGCCCCAGCATTTT
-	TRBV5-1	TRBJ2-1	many	CASSLDQNNEQFF	TGCGCCAGCAGCTTGGACCAAAACAATGAGCAGTTCTTC
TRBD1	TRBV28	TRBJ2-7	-	CASSPGGTGSFEQYF	TGTGCCAGCAGCCCCGGGGGGACAGGGTCCTTCGAGCAGTACTTC
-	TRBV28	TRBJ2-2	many	CASSLPGTGELFF	TGTGCCAGCAGTTTACCTGGCACCGGGGAGCTGTTTTTT
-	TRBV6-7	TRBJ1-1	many	CASSYGTKVNTEAFF	TGTGCCAGCAGTTATGGAACCAAGGTGAACACTGAAGCTTTCTTT
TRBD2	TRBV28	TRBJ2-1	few	CASMTSGYNEQFF	TGTGCCAGCATGACTAGCGGCTACAATGAGCAGTTCTTC
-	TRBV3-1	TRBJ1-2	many	CASSRTGYGYTF	TGTGCCAGCAGTCGAACAGGGTATGGCTACACCTTC
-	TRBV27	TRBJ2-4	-	CASALRGAKNIQYF	TGTGCCAGCGCCCTACGGGGGGCCAAAAACATTCAGTACTTC
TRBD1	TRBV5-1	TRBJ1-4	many	CASSSGTGAREKLFF	TGCGCCAGCAGCTCTGGGACAGGGGCGAGGGAAAAACTGTTTTTT
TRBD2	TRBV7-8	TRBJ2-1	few	CASSLSLGTSGREVQFF	TGTGCCAGCAGCCTCAGTCTCGGGACTAGCGGGAGGGAGGTGCAGTTCTTC
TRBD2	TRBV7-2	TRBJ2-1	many	CASSKIRGTSGFQFF	TGTGCCAGCAGCAAAATAAGAGGGACTAGCGGCTTCCAGTTCTTC
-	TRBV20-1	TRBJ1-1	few	CSAKERLEAFF	TGCAGTGCTAAAGAGCGACTTGAAGCTTTCTTT
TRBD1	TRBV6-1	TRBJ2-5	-	CASSPPDRAQETQYF	TGTGCCAGCAGTCCCCCGGACAGGGCCCAAGAGACCCAGTACTTC
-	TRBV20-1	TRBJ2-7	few	CSASPDSYEQYF	TGCAGTGCTAGTCCTGACAGCTACGAGCAGTACTTC
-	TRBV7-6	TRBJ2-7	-	CASSLSFQGYHEQYF	TGTGCCAGCAGCTTAAGTTTCCAGGGTTACCACGAGCAGTACTTC
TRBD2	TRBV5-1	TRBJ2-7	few	CASRGLAGGIEQYF	TGCGCCAGCAGAGGACTAGCGGGAGGAATCGAGCAGTACTTC
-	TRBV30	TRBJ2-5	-	CAWRLRPKETQYF	TGTGCCTGGAGATTGAGGCCCAAGGAGACCCAGTACTTC
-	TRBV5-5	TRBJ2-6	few	CASSVLGSGANVLTF	TGTGCCAGCAGCGTGCTGGGGTCTGGGGCCAACGTCCTGACTTTC